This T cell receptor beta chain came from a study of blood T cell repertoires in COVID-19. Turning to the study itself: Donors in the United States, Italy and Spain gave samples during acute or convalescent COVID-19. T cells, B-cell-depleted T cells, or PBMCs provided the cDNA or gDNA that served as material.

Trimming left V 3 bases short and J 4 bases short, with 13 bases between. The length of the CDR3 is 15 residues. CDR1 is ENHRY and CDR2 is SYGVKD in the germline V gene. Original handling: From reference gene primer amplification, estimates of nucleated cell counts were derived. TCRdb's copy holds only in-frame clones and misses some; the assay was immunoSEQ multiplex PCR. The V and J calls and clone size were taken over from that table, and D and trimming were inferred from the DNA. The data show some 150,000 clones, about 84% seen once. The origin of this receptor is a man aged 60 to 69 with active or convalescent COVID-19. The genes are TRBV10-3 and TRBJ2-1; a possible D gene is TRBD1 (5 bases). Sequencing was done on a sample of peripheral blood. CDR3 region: CAISDGAGSYNEQFF. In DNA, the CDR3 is TGTGCCATCAGTGATGGCGCAGGGTCGTACAATGAGCAGTTCTTC.